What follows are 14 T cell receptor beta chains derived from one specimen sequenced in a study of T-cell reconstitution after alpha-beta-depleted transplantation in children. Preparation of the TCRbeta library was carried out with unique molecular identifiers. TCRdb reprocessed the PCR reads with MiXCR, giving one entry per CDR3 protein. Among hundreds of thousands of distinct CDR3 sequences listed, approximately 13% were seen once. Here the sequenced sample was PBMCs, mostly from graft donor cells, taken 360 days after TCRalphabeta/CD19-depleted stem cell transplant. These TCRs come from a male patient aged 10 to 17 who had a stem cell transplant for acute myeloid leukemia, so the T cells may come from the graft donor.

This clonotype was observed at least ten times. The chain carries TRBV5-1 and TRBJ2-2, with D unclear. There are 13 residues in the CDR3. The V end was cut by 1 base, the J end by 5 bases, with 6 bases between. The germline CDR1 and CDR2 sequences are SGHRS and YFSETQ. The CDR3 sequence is CASSLQETGELFF. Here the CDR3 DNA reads TGCGCCAGCAGCTTGCAGGAAACCGGGGAGCTGTTTTTT.

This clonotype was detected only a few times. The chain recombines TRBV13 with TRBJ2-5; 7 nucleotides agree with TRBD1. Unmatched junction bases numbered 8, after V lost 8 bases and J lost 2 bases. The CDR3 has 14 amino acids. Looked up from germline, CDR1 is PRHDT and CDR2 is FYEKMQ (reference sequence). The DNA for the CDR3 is TGTGCCAGCGGCCTCAGGGGGATACAAGAGACCCAGTACTTC. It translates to CASGLRGIQETQYF.

The DNA for the CDR3 is TGTGCCAGCAGTTTGTTGGGGGCCCCAACTGAAGCTTTCTTT. This codes for CASSLLGAPTEAFF. This chain links TRBV28 with TRBJ1-1; TRBD1 is a possible D gene (6 bases). Trimming pared 3 bases from V and 5 bases from J, leaving 13 bases between. Germline V gene data show CDR1 as MDHEN and CDR2 as SYDVKM. This CDR3 spans 14 amino acids.

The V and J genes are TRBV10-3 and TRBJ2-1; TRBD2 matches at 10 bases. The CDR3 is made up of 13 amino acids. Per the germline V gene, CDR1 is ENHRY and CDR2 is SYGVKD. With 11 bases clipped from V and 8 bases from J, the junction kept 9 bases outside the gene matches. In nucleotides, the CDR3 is TGTGCCGCAACTAGCGGGGTCTCCCATGAGCAGTTCTTC. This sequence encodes CAATSGVSHEQFF.

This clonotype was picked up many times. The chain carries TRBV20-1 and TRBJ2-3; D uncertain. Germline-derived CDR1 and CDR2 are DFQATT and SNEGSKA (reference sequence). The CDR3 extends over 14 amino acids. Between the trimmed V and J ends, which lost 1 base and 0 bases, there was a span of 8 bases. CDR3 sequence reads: CSARVGISTDTQYF. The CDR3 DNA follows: TGCAGTGCTAGAGTCGGTATCAGCACAGATACGCAGTATTTT.

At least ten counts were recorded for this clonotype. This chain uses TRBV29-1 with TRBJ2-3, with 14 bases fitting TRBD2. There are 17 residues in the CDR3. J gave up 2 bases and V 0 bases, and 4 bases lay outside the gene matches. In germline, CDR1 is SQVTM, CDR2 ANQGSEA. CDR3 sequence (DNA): TGCAGCGTTGAAGACTGGGGACTAGCGGGAGACACAGATACGCAGTATTTT. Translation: CSVEDWGLAGDTDTQYF.

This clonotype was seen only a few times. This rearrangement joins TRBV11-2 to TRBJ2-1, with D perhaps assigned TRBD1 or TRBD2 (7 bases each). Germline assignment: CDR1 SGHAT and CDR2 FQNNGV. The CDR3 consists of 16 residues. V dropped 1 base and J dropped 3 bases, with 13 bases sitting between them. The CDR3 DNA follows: TGTGCCAGCAGCTTAGTGTCCAGGGGGGGCTACAATGAGCAGTTCTTC. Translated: CASSLVSRGGYNEQFF. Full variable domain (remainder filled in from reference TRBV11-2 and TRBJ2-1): EAGVAQSPRYKIIEKRQSVAFWCNPISGHATLYWYQQILGQGPKLLIQFQNNGVVDDSQLPKDRFSAERLKGVDSTLKIQPAKLEDSAVYLCASSLVSRGGYNEQFFGPGTRLTVL.

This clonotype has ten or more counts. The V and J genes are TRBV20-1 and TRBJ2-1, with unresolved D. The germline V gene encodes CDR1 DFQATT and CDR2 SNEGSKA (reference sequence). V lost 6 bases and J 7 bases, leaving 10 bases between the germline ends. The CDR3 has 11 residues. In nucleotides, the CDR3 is TGCAGTGCCGTGGGGAAAAATGAGCAGTTCTTC. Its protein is CSAVGKNEQFF.

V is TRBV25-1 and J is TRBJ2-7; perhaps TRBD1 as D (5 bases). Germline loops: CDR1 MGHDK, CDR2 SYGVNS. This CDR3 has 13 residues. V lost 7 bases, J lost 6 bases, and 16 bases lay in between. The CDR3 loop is CASTDGARAEQYF. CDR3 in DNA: TGTGCCAGCACCGATGGGGCTAGAGCCGAGCAGTACTTC.

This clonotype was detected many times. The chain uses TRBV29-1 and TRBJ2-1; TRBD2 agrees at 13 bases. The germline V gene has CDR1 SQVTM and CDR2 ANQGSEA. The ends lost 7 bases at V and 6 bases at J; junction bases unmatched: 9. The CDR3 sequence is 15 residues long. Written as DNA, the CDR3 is TGCAGCGGCGGACTAGCGGGAGTATTTCGCAATGAGCAGTTCTTC. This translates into CSGGLAGVFRNEQFF.

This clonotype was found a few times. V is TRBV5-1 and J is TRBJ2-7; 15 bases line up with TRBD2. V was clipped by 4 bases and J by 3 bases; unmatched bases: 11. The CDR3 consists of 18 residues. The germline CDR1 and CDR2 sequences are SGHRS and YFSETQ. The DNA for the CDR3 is TGCGCCAGCAGCCCGGGACTAGCGGGAGGATCTTCCTACTACGAGCAGTACTTC. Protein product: CASSPGLAGGSSYYEQYF.

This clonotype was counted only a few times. CDR3 nucleotide sequence: TGCGCCAGCAGCTTGGACAGGATTGAGGTTGATGAGCAGTTCTTC. Its protein product is CASSLDRIEVDEQFF. This chain uses TRBV5-1 with TRBJ2-1; D perhaps matches TRBD1 (5 bases). The ends were cut back, 0 bases at V and 8 bases at J, with 15 bases in the middle. Germline lookup yields CDR1 SGHRS and CDR2 YFSETQ. This CDR3 spans 15 amino acids.

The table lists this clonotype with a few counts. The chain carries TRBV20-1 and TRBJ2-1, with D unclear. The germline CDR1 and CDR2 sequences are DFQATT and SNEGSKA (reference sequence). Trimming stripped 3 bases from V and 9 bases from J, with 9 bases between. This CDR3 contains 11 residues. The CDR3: CSASFVSEQFF. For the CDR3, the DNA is TGCAGTGCTAGTTTCGTCAGTGAGCAGTTCTTC.

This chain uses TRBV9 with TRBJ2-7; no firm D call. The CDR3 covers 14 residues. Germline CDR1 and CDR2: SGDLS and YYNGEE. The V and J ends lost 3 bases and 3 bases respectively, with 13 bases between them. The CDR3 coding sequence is TGTGCCAGCAGCGCCGGACCGTATATCTACGAGCAGTACTTC. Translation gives CASSAGPYIYEQYF.